The subject of this entry is one TCR beta chain. As yet, its antigen is unknown. Specified time point: patch test 1, 2 weeks after DPC sensitization. As to treatment: therapeutic diphenylcyclopropenone sensitization with weekly scalp DPC. These data come from a study of human T cells and chemical hapten exposure. Looking at the study overall: Upper-back patch tests with 0.01% DPC were read at 6 days. Findings and limits, study-wide: Sensitizing to DPC left TCRs with a frequency above 1 in 1000 unaltered.

Separate cDNA molecules received unique molecular identifiers, which the library attached to them. Each CDR3 protein is one row after TCRdb ran MiXCR on the RACE reads. The sample carries approximately 350,000 distinct CDR3 sequences, approximately 6.9% recorded once. The V end lost 4 bases, the J end lost 8 bases, and 17 bases lay between the germline ends. Germline loops: CDR1 DFQATT, CDR2 SNEGSKA (reference sequence). The CDR3 covers 14 residues. The sequence derives from a woman aged 18-29 years with alopecia areata. Some clones in this sample may be carry-over from other donors' samples. The sequenced sample was whole blood, obtained in connection with sensitization to the hapten diphenylcyclopropenone (DPC). The V and J genes are TRBV20-1 and TRBJ1-4; tentative D call: TRBD1 (6 bases). The DNA of the CDR3 is TGCAGTGCTACTGGTGGGGGGGCAGGGGAAAAACTGTTTTTT. Translating it yields CSATGGGAGEKLFF.